This T cell receptor (beta chain) was documented in a study of CD8+ T cells in alopecia areata. Study-wide context: Among treated patients, oral tofacitinib was administered at 5 to 10 mg twice daily.

RNA, once extracted, was reverse transcribed into cDNA for use as the sequencing template. TCRdb keeps only in-frame clones here, not all; method: immunoSEQ multiplex PCR. The sample includes roughly 190,000 clones, approximately 61% of them seen just once. Worth noting for this clone: The antigen is not known.

Findings of the study overall: Scalp clonality and expanded CD8+ clones among the top 100 showed significant decreases with tofacitinib. Unlike in mice, where it was clearer, TCR sharing across patients was less clear, possibly HLA-related.

Specified treatment: oral pan-JAK inhibitor, 5-10 mg twice daily. The investigators collected lesional scalp punch biopsies and peripheral blood from alopecia areata patients. There are 15 residues in the CDR3. Trimming shortened V by 1 base and J by 2 bases, and 11 bases separated the two germline ends. Germline V gene sequence: CDR1 MGHDK, CDR2 SYGVNS. This clonotype originated in a human donor with alopecia areata. V and J are TRBV25-1 and TRBJ1-2; D gene uncertain. Specimen: CD4+ T cells sorted from blood, collected at week 24, from a patient treated with tofacitinib. The CDR3 bases are TGTGCCAGCAGTGAATCGGGCGGGAGCAACTATGGCTACACCTTC. Translating it yields CASSESGGSNYGYTF.